This T cell receptor beta chain comes out of a study of T cells in Graves' hyperthyroidism and ophthalmopathy (dated 2019 in TCRdb). Turning to the overall study: Peripheral blood was sampled at the time of initial diagnosis, prior to any treatment. To identify TCR V-J signatures that set the groups apart, the researchers used a discovery cohort of about a hundred patients, made up of 40 to 45 with Graves' ophthalmopathy and about 59 with stable Graves' hyperthyroidism. Whether ophthalmopathy could be predicted prospectively was tested in an independent validation cohort made up of 18 to 20 hyperthyroidism patients plus 17 patients who later progressed to ophthalmopathy. The 100 discovery patients were randomly divided into training and test sets at a 7:3 ratio. In about 6 Graves' hyperthyroidism patients, the study also compared T-cell repertoires from thyroid tissue with T-cell repertoires from blood. After sampling, hyperthyroidism patients received methimazole starting at 30 mg daily, and ophthalmopathy patients received high-dose intravenous methylprednisolone. The paper describes TCR Vbeta CDR3 sequencing of some 130 peripheral blood samples, made up of about 41 ophthalmopathy patients, some 80 hyperthyroidism patients and approximately 17 progressor patients. Beyond this particular receptor, the publication reports: During validation, the model predicted progression to ophthalmopathy a median of around 7 months ahead of onset, with around 71% sensitivity and roughly 75% specificity. A 13 V-J signature model separated ophthalmopathy from stable hyperthyroidism, with about 88% sensitivity and 81.08% specificity in cross-validation and 80%/75% in testing. Blood samples also contained most of the expanded thyroid clonotypes (frequency above 0.001), which suggests that blood repertoires may reflect thyroid immune responses. Sample size was not statistically predetermined, and blinding of investigators to group allocation was not performed.

Trimming costs V 2 bases and J 4 bases, and their ends lie 13 bases apart. The CDR3 holds 15 amino acids from the cysteine to the phenylalanine. Kept here is only the CDR3 DNA, which spans 45 bases and is read in frame from base 1. Sequences SGDLS (CDR1) and YYNGEE (CDR2) are obtained from the germline V gene. Ophthalmopathy patients had moderately to severely active disease, with a Clinical Activity Score of 3 or more, a NOSPECS grade of 4 or more, and a disease duration of less than 3 months. Patients with uncontrolled infections, other autoimmune diseases, pregnancy or lactation were excluded. Clinical symptoms, serum thyroxine and TRAb, thyroid ultrasound, and orbital computed tomography formed the basis for the diagnoses. PBMCs were isolated from approximately 10 ml of fresh peripheral blood by Ficoll-Paque density gradient centrifugation. Total RNA was extracted with Trizol reagent, and quality was checked on an Agilent 2100 Bioanalyzer.

Amplification of TCR beta CDR3 regions was carried out from RNA transcripts. For the first round of RT-PCR on the TCR CDR3, the HTBI primer set was used together with the Qiagen OneStep RT-PCR kit. The libraries were constructed in a second round of multiplex PCR and then size-selected and purified. The libraries were sequenced on an Illumina HiSeq2000 using paired-end 100 bp reads. Per the source publication's procedure: SOAPnuke was used to process the raw data, with reads discarded if the reads contained adapters or uncalled bases, had a mean Phred below 15, or lacked an exact constant-primer or identifier match. COPE v1.2.5 was used to merge the high-quality paired reads, and each unique nucleotide sequence was defined as a clonotype. Clonotypes were aligned to IMGT TRBV, TRBD and TRBJ reference segments using MiTCR v1.1. Analysis was restricted to V-J combinations with a frequency above 0.0001, which covered roughly 99% of repertoires. The TCS score was defined as the ratio of F50 (clonal expansion) to E x V (chaos), calculated using BLOSUM62-based TCRdist between CDR3 peptides within each V-J. Welch's t-statistics and random forest reduced just over 500 V-J features to some 14, which were used in a naive Bayes classifier (R e1071). TCRdb reworked the public reads: Q25 trimming with fastp, MiXCR clone assembly, productive beta chains retained. CDR3 protein duplicates are merged, each entry listing the most common genes and DNA. TCRdb assigned the V and J calls; the authors' analysis was not used. The sample yields 360,000 or so distinct CDR3 sequences; around a sixth were counted once. The ten largest account for roughly 15% of the sample.

This clonotype was picked up a small number of times. What antigen it recognizes has not been identified. It has no much larger one-base neighbor in the sample; base qualities were not kept. Sample: blood. In this chain, TRBV9 is recombined with TRBJ1-3, with the identity of the D gene unclear. The TCR sequence derives from a woman in her thirties or forties with Graves' ophthalmopathy. The sequence in DNA is TGTGCCAGCAGCGTCGGAGGCTGTATGGGAAACACCATATATTTT. This codes for CASSVGGCMGNTIYF.